This is a list of T cell receptor beta chains from one sample in a study of blood T cell repertoires in COVID-19. The repertoire was sequenced with immunoSEQ multiplex PCR; TCRdb's copy has only in-frame clones and lacks some. The table includes under 95,000 clones, 65% to 80% detected once. The specimen sequenced was peripheral blood. These receptors all stem from a man aged 55 to 70 with active or convalescent COVID-19. The CDR3 runs from the conserved cysteine through the conserved F or W. Each record gives: V gene, J gene, clone size, CDR3 length, D gene, CDR3 DNA, CDR3 protein. The D gene is left open where the match is weak. For some rows the clone size is stated as once, few or many, or as a class when expanded; others skip it.

TRBV7-8	TRBJ1-6	once	13	.	TGTGCCAGCAGCTGGGGAGGTAATTCACCCCTCCACTTT	CASSWGGNSPLHF
TRBV5-1	TRBJ2-1	.	17	.	TGCGCCAGCAGCTTGCCTACCTATAGTGTAGCCTACAATGAGCAGTTCTTC	CASSLPTYSVAYNEQFF
TRBV6-5	TRBJ1-5	.	15	.	TGTGCCAGCAGAGTAGCTCGCTATAGCAATCAGCCCCAGCATTTT	CASRVARYSNQPQHF
TRBV19	TRBJ1-5	once	14	TRBD1	TGTGCCAGTAGTGGGGACAGGGGCTATCAGCCCCAGCATTTT	CASSGDRGYQPQHF
TRBV5-6	TRBJ1-6	.	17	.	TGTGCCAGCAGCCCCCCCGGGACTCACTCCTATAATTCACCCCTCCACTTT	CASSPPGTHSYNSPLHF
TRBV5-4	TRBJ2-5	once	14	.	TGTGCCAGCAGCTTGCTTGGGGGCAGAGAGACCCAGTACTTC	CASSLLGGRETQYF
TRBV28	TRBJ2-5	once	14	.	TGTGCCAGCATTCTTAGCGGAGAACAAGAGACCCAGTACTTC	CASILSGEQETQYF
TRBV10-2	TRBJ1-3	.	13	.	TGCGCCAGCAGTGCGGAGTCTGGAAACACCATATATTTT	CASSAESGNTIYF
TRBV21-1	TRBJ2-1	.	15	.	TGTGCCAGCAGCAGAGAACCAGCGGGTTACAATGAGCAGTTCTTC	CASSREPAGYNEQFF
TRBV11-2	TRBJ2-1	.	14	.	TGTGCCAGCAGCCCCGGGACTCTCTACAATGAGCAGTTCTTC	CASSPGTLYNEQFF
TRBV9	TRBJ2-1	.	15	TRBD2	TGTGCCAGCAGGTCTTCGGGACTAGTTGACAATGAGCAGTTCTTC	CASRSSGLVDNEQFF
TRBV5-6	TRBJ2-7	many	15	TRBD1	TGTGCCAGCAGCTTCATGGGGACAGCCTCCTACGAGCAGTACTTC	CASSFMGTASYEQYF
TRBV27	TRBJ2-7	.	14	.	TGTGCCAGCAGTCCCAGGACAGCCTCCTACGAGCAGTACTTC	CASSPRTASYEQYF
TRBV7-3	TRBJ2-2	.	16	.	TGTGCCAGCAGCTTAATGCCGGTATCGAACACCGGGGAGCTGTTTTTT	CASSLMPVSNTGELFF
TRBV2	TRBJ1-5	once	14	TRBD1	TGTGCCAGCAGTCAAGACAGGGGGGCCTCGCCCCAGCATTTT	CASSQDRGASPQHF
TRBV9	TRBJ1-2	.	15	.	TGTGCCAGCAGATCTACTCAGGGGCCGGGGGGTGGCTACACCTTC	CASRSTQGPGGGYTF
TRBV30	TRBJ2-2	.	18	TRBD1	TGTGCCTGGAGTGCCAGACCCCGGACAGGGACGAACACCGGGGAGCTGTTTTTT	CAWSARPRTGTNTGELFF
TRBV2	TRBJ2-7	few	12	TRBD1	TGTGCCAGCAGGGGGACAGGGTCGGAGCAGTACTTC	CASRGTGSEQYF
TRBV18	TRBJ2-2	.	13	.	TGTGCCAGCTCAGAACGAGGCACCGGGGAGCTGTTTTTT	CASSERGTGELFF
TRBV4-3	TRBJ1-1	.	15	.	TGCGCCAGCAGCCAAGATCCGGGGGTAAGTGCTGAAGCTTTCTTT	CASSQDPGVSAEAFF
TRBV5-8	TRBJ1-5	.	15	TRBD1	TGTGCCAGCAGCTTGTTCCGGGGGACAGATCAGCCCCAGCATTTT	CASSLFRGTDQPQHF
TRBV9	TRBJ1-1	.	15	TRBD1	TGTGCCAGCAGCGTTTCGGGACAGGTGGTCACTGAAGCTTTCTTT	CASSVSGQVVTEAFF
TRBV4-2	TRBJ1-1	once	20	TRBD1	TGTGCCAGCAGCGCAGACCTTAGGATGCGCGGGACAGGAGAGTTTATTGAAGCTTTCTTT	CASSADLRMRGTGEFIEAFF
TRBV10-3	TRBJ1-4	.	13	.	TGTGCCATCAGGGTGGAGGGGAGCGAAAAACTGTTTTTT	CAIRVEGSEKLFF
TRBV24-1	TRBJ2-1	.	16	TRBD1	TGTGCCACCAGCCCAGGATACGGACAGGGGACAAATGAGCAGTTCTTC	CATSPGYGQGTNEQFF
TRBV9	TRBJ1-3	once	16	TRBD1	TGTGCCAGCAGCGTCGCCGGGACAGCCTCTGGAAACACCATATATTTT	CASSVAGTASGNTIYF
TRBV5-1	TRBJ1-1	.	16	.	TGCGCCAGCAGCTTGGGTCCCCGCGGGGAGAACACTGAAGCTTTCTTT	CASSLGPRGENTEAFF
TRBV7-2	TRBJ1-6	.	14	.	TGTGCCAGCAGCCAAAGACAGACTAATTCACCCCTCCACTTT	CASSQRQTNSPLHF
TRBV9	TRBJ1-2	few	14	.	TGTGCCAGCACGTACGGTGGGGCGGCAGGAGGCTACACCTTC	CASTYGGAAGGYTF
TRBV29-1	TRBJ2-3	.	15	TRBD2	TGCAGCGTGATTGCGGGACTAACTAGCACAGATACGCAGTATTTT	CSVIAGLTSTDTQYF
TRBV4-2	TRBJ2-7	.	15	.	TGTGCCAGCAGCCAAGAGAACGGGCAGGGAAACGAGCAGTACTTC	CASSQENGQGNEQYF
TRBV7-8	TRBJ2-3	.	15	TRBD2	TGTGCCAGCAGCCCACCTAGCGGGGGCACAGATACGCAGTATTTT	CASSPPSGGTDTQYF
TRBV27	TRBJ1-5	once	12	.	TGTGCCAGCAGCTCGCCAACTCGGCCCCAGCATTTT	CASSSPTRPQHF
TRBV29-1	TRBJ2-3	.	13	.	TGCAGCGTTGTGGAGGGGACCATTGGTACGCAGTATTTT	CSVVEGTIGTQYF
TRBV10-3	TRBJ2-5	.	13	.	TGTGCCATCAGAGCCGGGGAACAAGAGACCCAGTACTTC	CAIRAGEQETQYF
TRBV10-3	TRBJ2-2	.	14	.	TGTGCCATCAGTGGACAGGCGAACACCGGGGAGCTGTTTTTT	CAISGQANTGELFF
TRBV28	TRBJ1-3	.	15	.	TGTGCCAGCAGTTCACAGGGATTCTCTGGAAACACCATATATTTT	CASSSQGFSGNTIYF
TRBV9	TRBJ2-3	.	15	.	TGTGCCAGCAGCGGGACTATTTCGAGCACAGATACGCAGTATTTT	CASSGTISSTDTQYF
TRBV27	TRBJ1-2	.	13	.	TGTGCCAGCAGTCATACAGTTAACTATGGCTACACCTTC	CASSHTVNYGYTF
TRBV5-1	TRBJ2-5	.	16	TRBD1	TGCGCCAGCAGCTTGGCCGGGACAGGGTTTTTAGAGACCCAGTACTTC	CASSLAGTGFLETQYF
TRBV7-2	TRBJ2-5	.	13	.	TGTGCCAGCAGCTTAGCCCGTCAAGAGACCCAGTACTTC	CASSLARQETQYF
TRBV6-2/TRBV6-3	TRBJ2-3	.	13	.	TGTGCCAGCAGTCTACAGAGCACAGATACGCAGTATTTT	CASSLQSTDTQYF
TRBV29-1	TRBJ2-5	once	15	TRBD1	TGCAGCGTTGATGTCGGGACAGGGTCGCAAGAGACCCAGTACTTC	CSVDVGTGSQETQYF
TRBV11-1	TRBJ2-5	.	13	.	TGTGCCAGCAGCCGGGGTCTACAAGAGACCCAGTACTTC	CASSRGLQETQYF
TRBV9	TRBJ2-5	.	15	TRBD1	TGTGCCAGCAGCCTATGGACAGGGGGACGAGAGACCCAGTACTTC	CASSLWTGGRETQYF
TRBV4-1	TRBJ2-5	.	16	TRBD1	TGCGCCAGCAGCCAAGTAGGGACAGGGGCGATAAAGACCCAGTACTTC	CASSQVGTGAIKTQYF